This T cell receptor (beta chain) was identified during a study of blood T cell repertoires in COVID-19. Overall study: Whether acute or convalescent, the COVID-19 samples came from the United States, Italy and Spain. T cells, B-cell-depleted T cells, or PBMCs supplied cDNA or gDNA.

Germline CDR1 and CDR2: MNHEY and SVGAGI. Trimming took off 6 bases at V and 8 bases at J, with 10 bases between the two ends. CDR3 length equals 11 residues. Under the authors' procedure: Nucleated cell counts were estimated from reference gene primer amplification. Produced via immunoSEQ multiplex PCR; TCRdb's table is partial and in-frame only. Clonal size and the V and J genes are those of that table, whereas D and trimming came from the DNA. Here the sample spans approximately 27,000 clones, approximately 80% being singletons. The clonotype originates from a human donor in a cohort sampled during active COVID-19. This rearrangement joins TRBV6-5 to TRBJ1-1, with D uncertain. The sequenced sample was peripheral blood. The CDR3 nucleotides read TGTGCCAGCAGCCCGGGTTCCGAAGCTTTCTTT. Amino acid sequence: CASSPGSEAFF.